In its sample, the clone carrying this TCR beta chain was seen once. The sample carries other DNA sequences with the same CDR3. This entry is derived from a study of shared clonotypes between healthy human individuals. Study summary: CD4 naive and CD4 memory each took three plates per donor, while CD8 naive took two and CD8 memory one.

Replicate PCRs from sorted subsets contained about 0.2 ug DNA, which is tens of thousands of T cell genomes. TCRdb's copy holds only in-frame clones and misses some; the assay was immunoSEQ multiplex PCR. The sample has approximately 840,000 clones; roughly 96% are singletons. Terminally differentiated effector memory CD45RA+ cells were left out of the naive CD8 fraction, which was CD45RO-negative and positively selected for CCR7. This CDR3 region has 13 residues. The V end lost 3 bases, the J end lost 1 base, and 8 bases lay between the germline ends. Germline CDR1 is SGDLS and CDR2 is YYNGEE. Sequencing was performed on naive CD8+ T cells sorted from blood. This sequence joins TRBV9 and TRBJ2-7; D is perhaps TRBD2 (5 bases). The clonotype comes from a man younger than 40 in good health. CDR3 sequence reads: CASSGTESYEQYF. For the CDR3, the DNA is TGTGCCAGCAGCGGGACTGAGTCCTACGAGCAGTACTTC.